This TCR beta chain was recovered during a study of technical replicates of blood from several donors. The sample holds a few counts of this clone. This CDR3 is built from 15 residues. Looked up from germline, CDR1 is SGDLS and CDR2 is YYNGEE. V dropped 3 bases and J dropped 2; count of bases not matched to a gene: 4. Profiled with immunoSEQ multiplex PCR; TCRdb holds only in-frame clones, not every one. The data contain approximately 58,000 clones, approximately 86% of them seen just once; the ten biggest clones take up approximately 4.7%. Sequencing was performed on PBMCs. The chain joins TRBV9 to TRBJ2-7, with 11 bases lining up with TRBD2. The clonotype was recovered from a human donor in good health. Some clones in this sample may be carry-over from other donors' samples. This chain's CDR3 is CASSAGTSGTYEQYF. Written as DNA, the CDR3 is TGTGCCAGCAGCGCGGGGACTAGCGGCACCTACGAGCAGTACTTC.